The clone carrying this T cell receptor beta chain appeared a few times. The V and J ends lost 8 bases and 13 bases respectively, with 6 bases between them. The CDR3 loop spans 9 amino acids. CDR1 and CDR2 from the germline V gene are MNHEY and SVGEGT. The sample originates from a study of blood T cells in healthy people across ages. PCR was performed a second time for about 7 to 11 cycles using a sample-barcoded 5' primer and a J-beta primer mix. A single record per CDR3 protein comes from TCRdb applying MiXCR to the 5' RACE reads. The repertoire holds 1.5 million to 2 million distinct CDR3 sequences, with more than 35% as singletons.

The clonotype was recovered from a human donor in good health. The chain is built from TRBV6-2 or TRBV6-3 and TRBJ1-6, with unresolved D. Sequenced material: blood. DNA for the CDR3: TGTGCCAGCGCGTGGCCCCTCCACTTT. It yields the protein CASAWPLHF.